The 8 T cell receptor beta chains presented below share a single source sample, sequenced in a study of OX40 agonist ivuxolimab in advanced cancers. Libraries were prepared by immunoSEQ multiplex PCR; TCRdb keeps only in-frame clonotypes and omits some of them. The sample includes under 100,000 clones, 70% to 85% of them seen just once. Source: CD4+ or CD8+ T cells sorted from blood, taken in a trial of the OX40 agonist ivuxolimab. The source is an adult with an advanced solid tumor such as melanoma, head and neck, liver or kidney cancer.

In nucleotides, the CDR3 is TGTGCCAGCAGCTCTAGGGGGGTGGATTCACCCCTCCACTTT. Protein sequence: CASSSRGVDSPLHF. The V call is TRBV5-4, the J call TRBJ1-6; TRBD1 is a possible D gene (6 bases). With 3 bases removed from V and 8 bases from J, the gap between germline ends came to 12 bases. The germline V gene encodes CDR1 SGHNT and CDR2 YYREEE (reference sequence). There are 14 residues in the CDR3.

The chain couples TRBV18 to TRBJ1-4; 9 positions agree with TRBD1. This CDR3 contains 14 residues. Germline V gene data show CDR1 as KGHSH and CDR2 as LQKENI. V lost 6 bases to trimming and J lost 3 bases; unmatched junction nucleotides: 2. The CDR3 region has the DNA TGTGCCAGCTCCCGGACAGGGGCTAATGAAAAACTGTTTTTT. Translation gives CASSRTGANEKLFF.

The rearrangement links TRBV6-1 to TRBJ2-7; a weak D match, TRBD2 (5 bases). Trimming took off 6 bases at V and 7 bases at J, with 16 bases between the two ends. This CDR3 comprises 13 residues. Per germline, CDR1 MNHNS and CDR2 SASEGT. This chain's CDR3 is CASSDYEMGEQYF. For the CDR3, the DNA is TGTGCCAGCAGCGACTACGAGATGGGAGAGCAGTACTTC.

The chain has TRBV28 and TRBJ1-5; D gene uncertain. Germline V gene sequence: CDR1 MDHEN, CDR2 SYDVKM. This CDR3 comprises 13 residues. The V end lost 1 base, the J end lost 5 bases, and 6 bases lay between the germline ends. The chain's CDR3 is CASSLSSDQPQHF. In DNA form, the CDR3 reads TGTGCCAGCAGTTTATCTTCGGATCAGCCCCAGCATTTT.

This clone has only a few counts. The chain employs TRBV11-2 and TRBJ2-5; 7 bases agree with TRBD2. Germline loops: CDR1 SGHAT, CDR2 FQNNGV. The CDR3 spans 17 residues. V lost 0 bases, J lost 1 base, and 8 bases stayed unmatched. The CDR3 DNA sequence: TGTGCCAGCAGCTTAGATCGTAACGGGGGGTTCCAAGAGACCCAGTACTTC. Translation: CASSLDRNGGFQETQYF.

In its sample, this clone was seen once. CDR3 DNA sequence: TGTGCCACCAGCAGAGATAGCGGGCCTTACAATGAGCAGTTCTTC. Encoded protein: CATSRDSGPYNEQFF. The rearrangement uses TRBV15 and TRBJ2-1; 7 positions match TRBD2. The V gene end was trimmed by 0 bases and the J gene end by 4 bases; junction bases not matched to a gene: 3. Germline V lookup: CDR1 LNHNV, CDR2 YYDKDF (reference sequence). This CDR3 spans 15 amino acids.

V gene TRBV11-2 combines with J gene TRBJ1-1, with D possibly matching TRBD1 (6 bases). Looked up from germline, CDR1 is SGHAT and CDR2 is FQNNGV. This CDR3 is 15 amino acids long. Trimming took off 5 bases at V and 2 bases at J, with 15 bases between the two ends. Here the CDR3 reads CASSPGVGTNTEAFF. DNA for the CDR3: TGTGCCAGCAGCCCAGGGGTCGGGACTAACACTGAAGCTTTCTTT.

This clone appeared once. The CDR3 is CASSVTGLGEPKAYEQYF. Here the CDR3 DNA reads TGTGCCAGCAGCGTAACGGGACTAGGAGAACCAAAAGCCTACGAGCAGTACTTC. This chain joins TRBV13 and TRBJ2-7, with 8 positions matching TRBD2. Germline V gene lookup returns CDR1 PRHDT and CDR2 FYEKMQ (reference sequence). V shed 5 bases and J 2 bases; nucleotides not matched to a gene: 17. The CDR3 is 18 amino acids.